This T cell receptor beta chain was retrieved from a study of read filtering for tumor transcriptome and immune sequencing. Study-level information: After DNase treatment, RNA was made into whole-transcriptome libraries.

The table lists this clonotype with many counts. From 300 to 450 ng of RNA, a library with molecular barcoded alpha/delta and beta/gamma adaptors was made. TCRdb redid the calling of the reads with MiXCR, one entry per CDR3 protein. Of fewer than 35,000 distinct CDR3 sequences listed, around 20% were seen once; the top ten hold approximately 16%. Trimming removed 7 bases from V and 4 bases from J; junction bases left unmatched: 4. The CDR3 totals 14 residues. Germline CDR1 reads WSHSY; CDR2 reads SAAADI. The sequence came from a donor aged 40 or over with multiple myeloma. Sequenced sample: a population of CD138-negative cells sorted from bone marrow. The rearrangement uses TRBV10-2 and TRBJ2-1, with 10 bases matching TRBD2. CDR3 region: CASKLAGGYNEQFF. The CDR3 nucleotides read TGCGCCAGCAAATTAGCGGGGGGATACAATGAGCAGTTCTTC.